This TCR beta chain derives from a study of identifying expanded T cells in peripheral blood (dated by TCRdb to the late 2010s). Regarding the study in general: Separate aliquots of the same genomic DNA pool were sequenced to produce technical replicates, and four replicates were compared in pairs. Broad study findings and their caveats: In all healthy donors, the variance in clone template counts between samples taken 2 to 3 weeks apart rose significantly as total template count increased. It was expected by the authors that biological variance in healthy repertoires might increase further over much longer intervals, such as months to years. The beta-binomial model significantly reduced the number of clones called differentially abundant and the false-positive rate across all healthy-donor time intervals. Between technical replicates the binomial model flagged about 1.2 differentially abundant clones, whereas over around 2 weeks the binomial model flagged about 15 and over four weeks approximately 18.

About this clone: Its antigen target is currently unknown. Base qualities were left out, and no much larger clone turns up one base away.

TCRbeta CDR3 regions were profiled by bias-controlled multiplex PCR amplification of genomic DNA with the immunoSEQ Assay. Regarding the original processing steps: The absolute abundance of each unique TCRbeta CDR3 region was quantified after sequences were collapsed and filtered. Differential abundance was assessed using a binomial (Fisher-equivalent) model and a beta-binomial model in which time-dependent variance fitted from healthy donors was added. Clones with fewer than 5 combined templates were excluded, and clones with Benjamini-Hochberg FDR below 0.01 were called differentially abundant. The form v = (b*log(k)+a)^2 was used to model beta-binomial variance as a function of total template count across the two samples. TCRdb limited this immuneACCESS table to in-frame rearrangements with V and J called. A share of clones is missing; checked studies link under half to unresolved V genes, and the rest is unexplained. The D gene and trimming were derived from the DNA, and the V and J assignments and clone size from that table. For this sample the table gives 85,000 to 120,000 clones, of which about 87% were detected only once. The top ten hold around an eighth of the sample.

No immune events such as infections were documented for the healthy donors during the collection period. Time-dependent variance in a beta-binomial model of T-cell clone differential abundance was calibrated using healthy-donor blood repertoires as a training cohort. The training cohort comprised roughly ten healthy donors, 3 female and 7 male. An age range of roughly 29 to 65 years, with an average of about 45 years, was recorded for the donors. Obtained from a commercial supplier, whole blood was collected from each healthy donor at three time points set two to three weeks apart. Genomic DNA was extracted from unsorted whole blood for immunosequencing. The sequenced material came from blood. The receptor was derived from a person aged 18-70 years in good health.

The CDR3 region reads CASSQALGMGETQYF. The DNA sequence is as follows: TGTGCCAGCAGCCAAGCACTGGGAATGGGAGAGACCCAGTACTTC. The chain is assembled from TRBV14 and TRBJ2-5, with the D gene too uncertain to name. Reading the germline V gene gives CDR1 SGHDN and CDR2 FVKESK. V gives up 1 base and J gives up 4 bases, and the segment between their germline ends measures 13 bases. Including the terminal cysteine and phenylalanine, the CDR3 comprises 15 residues. Left in the record is the CDR3 DNA by itself, 45 bases read in frame from the first base. The full variable domain, completed from the reference TRBV14 and TRBJ2-5 proteins outside the CDR3, reads EAGVTQFPSHSVIEKGQTVTLRCDPISGHDNLYWYRRVMGKEIKFLLHFVKESKQDESGMPNNRFLAERTGGTYSTLKVQPAELEDSGVYFCASSQALGMGETQYFGPGTRLLVL.